This TCR beta chain was captured in a study of blood T cell repertoires in COVID-19. The study counted Cohort 3 donors as recovered given two negative PCRs, clearance, or symptom resolution. Method: immunoSEQ multiplex PCR; TCRdb's copy keeps in-frame clones and lacks some. The sample lists 220,000 or so clones, around 83% occurring once. This clone was detected only once. This CDR3 comprises 16 residues. Germline V gives CDR1 SGHNT, CDR2 YYREEE (reference sequence). V was clipped by 2 bases and J by 3 bases, with 14 bases between them. Sequences were obtained from PBMCs or T cells enriched from blood (not recorded which). The chain joins TRBV5-4 to TRBJ2-2; D perhaps matches TRBD1 (6 bases). This clonotype originated in a woman in her 40s who had recovered from COVID-19. CDR3 loop: CASSLGQGSDTGELFF. CDR3 DNA: TGTGCCAGCAGCTTAGGGCAGGGGTCAGACACCGGGGAGCTGTTTTTT.